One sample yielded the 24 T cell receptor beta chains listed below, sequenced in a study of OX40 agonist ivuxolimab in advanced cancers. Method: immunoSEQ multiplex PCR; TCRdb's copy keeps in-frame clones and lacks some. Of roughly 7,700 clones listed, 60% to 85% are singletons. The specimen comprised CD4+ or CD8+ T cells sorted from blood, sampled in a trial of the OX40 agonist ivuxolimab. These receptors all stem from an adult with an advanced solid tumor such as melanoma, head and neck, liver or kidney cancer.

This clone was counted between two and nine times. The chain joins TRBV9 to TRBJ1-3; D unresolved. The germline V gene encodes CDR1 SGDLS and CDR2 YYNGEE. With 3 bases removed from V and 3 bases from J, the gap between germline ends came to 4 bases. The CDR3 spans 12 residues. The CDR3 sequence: CASSGSGNTIYF. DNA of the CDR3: TGTGCCAGCAGCGGAAGTGGAAACACCATATATTTT.

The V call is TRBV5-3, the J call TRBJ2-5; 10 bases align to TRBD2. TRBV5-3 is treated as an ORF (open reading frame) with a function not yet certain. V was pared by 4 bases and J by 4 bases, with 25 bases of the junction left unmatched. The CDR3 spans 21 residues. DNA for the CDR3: TGTGCCAGAAGCCCCGCGGGGAGTAGCGGGGGGAACCTTGACCTGGGAGAGACCCAGTACTTC. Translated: CARSPAGSSGGNLDLGETQYF.

This CDR3 is CASCTPQGTQGAQYF. CDR3 DNA sequence: TGTGCCAGCTGTACGCCACAGGGGACCCAAGGGGCCCAGTACTTC. The gene calls are TRBV28 and TRBJ2-5, with 7 bases that match TRBD1. The V segment lost 8 bases and the J segment 9 bases; nucleotides outside the gene matches: 18. The CDR3 consists of 15 residues. The germline V gene encodes CDR1 MDHEN and CDR2 SYDVKM.

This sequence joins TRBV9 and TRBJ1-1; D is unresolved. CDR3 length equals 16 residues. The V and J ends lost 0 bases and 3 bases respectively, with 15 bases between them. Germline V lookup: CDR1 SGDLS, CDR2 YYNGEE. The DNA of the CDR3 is TGTGCCAGCAGCGTAGTCAGCCCGCTCTTTGACACTGAAGCTTTCTTT. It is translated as CASSVVSPLFDTEAFF.

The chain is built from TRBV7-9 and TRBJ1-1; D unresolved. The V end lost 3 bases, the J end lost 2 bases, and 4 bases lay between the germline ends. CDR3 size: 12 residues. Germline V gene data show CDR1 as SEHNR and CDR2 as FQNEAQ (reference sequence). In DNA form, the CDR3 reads TGTGCCAGCAGCTTTTCTAACACTGAAGCTTTCTTT. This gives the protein CASSFSNTEAFF.

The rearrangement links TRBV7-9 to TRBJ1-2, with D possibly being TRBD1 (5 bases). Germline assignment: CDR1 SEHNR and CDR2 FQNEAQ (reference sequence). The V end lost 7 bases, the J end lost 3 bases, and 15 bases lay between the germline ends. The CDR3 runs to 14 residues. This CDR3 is CASMGVDEDYGYTF. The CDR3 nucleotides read TGTGCCAGCATGGGGGTCGACGAAGACTATGGCTACACCTTC.

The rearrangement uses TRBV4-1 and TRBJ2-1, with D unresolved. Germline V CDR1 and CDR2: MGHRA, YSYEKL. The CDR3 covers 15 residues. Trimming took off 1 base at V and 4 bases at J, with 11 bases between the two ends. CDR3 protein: CASSQVRGSYNEQFF. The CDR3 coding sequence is TGCGCCAGCAGCCAAGTCCGCGGTTCTTACAATGAGCAGTTCTTC.

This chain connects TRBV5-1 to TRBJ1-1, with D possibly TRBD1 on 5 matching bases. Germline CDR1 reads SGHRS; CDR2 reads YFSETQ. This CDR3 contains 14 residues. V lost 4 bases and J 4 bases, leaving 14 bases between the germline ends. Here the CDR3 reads CASSIGGKVTEAFF. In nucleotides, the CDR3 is TGCGCCAGCAGCATCGGGGGGAAGGTCACTGAAGCTTTCTTT.

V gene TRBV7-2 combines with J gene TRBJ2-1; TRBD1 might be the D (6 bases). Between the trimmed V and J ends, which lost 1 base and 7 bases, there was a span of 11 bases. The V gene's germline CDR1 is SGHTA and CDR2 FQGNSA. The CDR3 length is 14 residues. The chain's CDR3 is CASSLGPTGNEQFF. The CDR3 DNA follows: TGTGCCAGCAGCTTAGGCCCCACAGGGAATGAGCAGTTCTTC.

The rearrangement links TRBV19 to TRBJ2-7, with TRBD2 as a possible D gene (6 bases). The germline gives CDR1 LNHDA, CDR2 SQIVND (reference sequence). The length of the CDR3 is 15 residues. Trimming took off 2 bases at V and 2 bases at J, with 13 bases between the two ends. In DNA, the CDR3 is TGTGCCAGTAGTATAATGTTGGAGGGACCCTACGAGCAGTACTTC. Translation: CASSIMLEGPYEQYF.

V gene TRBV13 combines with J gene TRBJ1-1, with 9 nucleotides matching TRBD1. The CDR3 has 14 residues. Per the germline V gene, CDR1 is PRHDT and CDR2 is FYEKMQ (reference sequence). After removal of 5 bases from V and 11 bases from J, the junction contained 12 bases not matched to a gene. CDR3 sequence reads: CASSPRDRVFGAFF. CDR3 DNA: TGTGCCAGCAGCCCTCGGGACAGGGTATTCGGCGCTTTCTTT.

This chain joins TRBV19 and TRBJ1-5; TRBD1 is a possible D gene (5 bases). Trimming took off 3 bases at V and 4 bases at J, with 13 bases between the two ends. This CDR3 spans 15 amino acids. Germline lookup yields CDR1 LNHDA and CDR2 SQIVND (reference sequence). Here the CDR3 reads CASSIGTGVNQPQHF. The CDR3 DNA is TGTGCCAGTAGTATCGGAACAGGAGTTAATCAGCCCCAGCATTTT.

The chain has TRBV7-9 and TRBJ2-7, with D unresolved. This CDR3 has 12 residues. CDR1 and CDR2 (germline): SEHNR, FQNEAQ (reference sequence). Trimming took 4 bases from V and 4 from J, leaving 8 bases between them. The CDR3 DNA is TGTGCCAGCAGCTACCCGGCTTACGAGCAGTACTTC. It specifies CASSYPAYEQYF.

CDR3 sequence (DNA): TGTGCCAGCAGTTTAACAGCGAACACTGAAGCTTTCTTT. Translating it yields CASSLTANTEAFF. This chain links TRBV27 with TRBJ1-1; D is ambiguous. Germline V gene lookup returns CDR1 MNHEY and CDR2 SMNVEV (reference sequence). This CDR3 has 13 amino acids. Between the trimmed V and J ends, which lost 2 bases and 1 base, there was a span of 5 bases.

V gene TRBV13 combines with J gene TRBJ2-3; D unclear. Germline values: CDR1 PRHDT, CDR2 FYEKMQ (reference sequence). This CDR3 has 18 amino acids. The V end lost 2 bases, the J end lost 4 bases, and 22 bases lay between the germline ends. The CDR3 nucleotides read TGTGCCAGCAGCTTACGAAGAATGGGGTTGGGGTTGGCAGATACGCAGTATTTT. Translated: CASSLRRMGLGLADTQYF. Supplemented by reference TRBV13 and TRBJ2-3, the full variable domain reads AAGVIQSPRHLIKEKRETATLKCYPIPRHDTVYWYQQGPGQDPQFLISFYEKMQSDKGSIPDRFSAQQFSDYHSELNMSSLELGDSALYFCASSLRRMGLGLADTQYFGPGTRLTVL.

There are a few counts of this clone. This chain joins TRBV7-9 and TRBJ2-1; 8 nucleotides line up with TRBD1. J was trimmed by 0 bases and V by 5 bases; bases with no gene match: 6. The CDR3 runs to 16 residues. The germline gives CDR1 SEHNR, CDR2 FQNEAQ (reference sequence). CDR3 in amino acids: CASSPTGVVSYNEQFF. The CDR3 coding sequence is TGTGCCAGCAGCCCGACAGGGGTGGTCTCCTACAATGAGCAGTTCTTC.

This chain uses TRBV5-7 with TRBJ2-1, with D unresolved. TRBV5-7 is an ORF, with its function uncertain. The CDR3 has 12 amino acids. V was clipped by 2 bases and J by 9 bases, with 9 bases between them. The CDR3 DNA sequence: TGTGCCAGCAGCTTATACGAGAGTGAGCAGTTCTTC. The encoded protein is CASSLYESEQFF.

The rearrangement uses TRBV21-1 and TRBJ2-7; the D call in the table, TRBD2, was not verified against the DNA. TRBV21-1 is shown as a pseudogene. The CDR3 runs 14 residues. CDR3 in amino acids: CASSLGGQGDEQYF. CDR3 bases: TGTGCCAGCAGCTTAGGAGGGCAGGGTGACGAGCAGTACTTC.

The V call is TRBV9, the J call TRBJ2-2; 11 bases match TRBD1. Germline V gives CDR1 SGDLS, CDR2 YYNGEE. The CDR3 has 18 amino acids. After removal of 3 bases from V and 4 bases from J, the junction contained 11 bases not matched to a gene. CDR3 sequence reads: CASSAHPGQGVATGELFF. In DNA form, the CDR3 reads TGTGCCAGCAGCGCCCACCCGGGACAGGGGGTGGCCACCGGGGAGCTGTTTTTT.

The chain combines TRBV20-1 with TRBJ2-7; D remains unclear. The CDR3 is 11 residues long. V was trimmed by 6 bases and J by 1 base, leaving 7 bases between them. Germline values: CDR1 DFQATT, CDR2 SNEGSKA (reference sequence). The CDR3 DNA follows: TGCAGTGCAGACACATCCTACGAGCAGTACTTC. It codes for CSADTSYEQYF.

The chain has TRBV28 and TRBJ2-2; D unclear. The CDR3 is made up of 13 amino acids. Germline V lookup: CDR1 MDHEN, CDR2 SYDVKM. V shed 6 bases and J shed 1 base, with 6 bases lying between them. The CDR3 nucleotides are TGTGCCAGCAGAAGAATGAACACCGGGGAGCTGTTTTTT. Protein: CASRRMNTGELFF.

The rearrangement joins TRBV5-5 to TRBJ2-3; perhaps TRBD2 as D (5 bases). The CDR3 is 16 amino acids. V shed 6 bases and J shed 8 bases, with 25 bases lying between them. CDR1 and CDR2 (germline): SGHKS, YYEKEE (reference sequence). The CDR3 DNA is TGTGCCAGCATATCATTTCCAGTTTCGGCGGGCCCTACGCAGTATTTT. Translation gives CASISFPVSAGPTQYF.

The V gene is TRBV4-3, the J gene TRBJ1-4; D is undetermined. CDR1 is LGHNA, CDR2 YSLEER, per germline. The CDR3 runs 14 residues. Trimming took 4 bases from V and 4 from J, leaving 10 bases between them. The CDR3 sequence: CASSPTGFNEKLFF. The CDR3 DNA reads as TGCGCCAGCAGCCCCACGGGGTTTAATGAAAAACTGTTTTTT.

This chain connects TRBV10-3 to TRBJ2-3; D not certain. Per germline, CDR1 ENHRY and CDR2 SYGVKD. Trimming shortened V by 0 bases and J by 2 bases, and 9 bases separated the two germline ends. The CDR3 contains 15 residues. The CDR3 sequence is CAISESTDATDTQYF. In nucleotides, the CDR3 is TGTGCCATCAGTGAGTCGACCGATGCCACAGATACGCAGTATTTT.